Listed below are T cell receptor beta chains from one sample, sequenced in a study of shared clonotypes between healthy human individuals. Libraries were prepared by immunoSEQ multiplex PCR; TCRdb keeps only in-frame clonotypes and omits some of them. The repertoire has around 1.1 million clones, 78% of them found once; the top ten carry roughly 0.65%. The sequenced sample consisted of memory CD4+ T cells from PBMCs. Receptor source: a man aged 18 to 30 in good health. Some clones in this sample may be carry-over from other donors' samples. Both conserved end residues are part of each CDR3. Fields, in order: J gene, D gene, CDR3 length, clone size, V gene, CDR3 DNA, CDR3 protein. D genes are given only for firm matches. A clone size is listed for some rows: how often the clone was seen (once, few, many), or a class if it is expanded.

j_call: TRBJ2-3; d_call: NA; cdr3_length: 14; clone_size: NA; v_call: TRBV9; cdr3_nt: TGTGCCAGCAGCTTTACTGCTAGCACAGATACGCAGTATTTT; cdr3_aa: CASSFTASTDTQYF
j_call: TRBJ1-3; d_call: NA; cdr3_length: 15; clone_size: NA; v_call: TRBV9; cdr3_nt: TGTGCCAGCAGGCCCCCCAGGAGCTCTGGAAACACCATATATTTT; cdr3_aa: CASRPPRSSGNTIYF
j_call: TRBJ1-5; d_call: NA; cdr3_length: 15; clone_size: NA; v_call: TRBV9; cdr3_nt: TGTGCCAGCAGCTACCTGGGGGGCAGCAATCAGCCCCAGCATTTT; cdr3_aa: CASSYLGGSNQPQHF
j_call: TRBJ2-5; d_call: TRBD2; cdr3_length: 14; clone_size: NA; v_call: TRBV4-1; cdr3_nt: TGCGCCAGCAGGCCTTGGGGGGGGCAAGAGACCCAGTACTTC; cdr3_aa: CASRPWGGQETQYF
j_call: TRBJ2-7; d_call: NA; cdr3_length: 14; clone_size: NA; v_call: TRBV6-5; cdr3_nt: TGTGCCAGCAGTTACTCGATGGGCCAGGGTAATGAGTACTTC; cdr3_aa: CASSYSMGQGNEYF
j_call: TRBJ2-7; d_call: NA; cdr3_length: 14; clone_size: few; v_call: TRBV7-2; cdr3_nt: TGTGCCAGCAGCTTAGTGGGCTACGGGTACGAGCAGTACTTC; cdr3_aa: CASSLVGYGYEQYF
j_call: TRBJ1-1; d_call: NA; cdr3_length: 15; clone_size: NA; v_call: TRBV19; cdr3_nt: TGTGCCAGTAGTATATCCCCGTGGGGGAATGAGGGAGCTTTCTTT; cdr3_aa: CASSISPWGNEGAFF
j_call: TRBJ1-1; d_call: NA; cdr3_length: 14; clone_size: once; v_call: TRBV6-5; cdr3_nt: TGTGCCAGCTCGTCGTGGGCGGGGAACACTGAAGCTTTCTTT; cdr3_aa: CASSSWAGNTEAFF
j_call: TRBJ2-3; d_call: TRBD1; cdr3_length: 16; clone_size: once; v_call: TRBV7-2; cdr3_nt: TGTGCCAGCAGCTCCGACAGGGGTAAGGGTCCAGATACGCAGTATTTT; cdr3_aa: CASSSDRGKGPDTQYF
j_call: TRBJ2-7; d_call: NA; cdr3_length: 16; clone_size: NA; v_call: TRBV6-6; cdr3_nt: TGTGCCAGCAGTTACGATTGGGGGGCCGGTTCCTACGAGCAGTACTTC; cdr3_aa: CASSYDWGAGSYEQYF
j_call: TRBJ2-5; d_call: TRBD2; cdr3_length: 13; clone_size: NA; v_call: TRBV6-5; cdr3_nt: TGTGCCAGCACCGAACTAGCGGGGAGGACCCAGTACTTC; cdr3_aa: CASTELAGRTQYF
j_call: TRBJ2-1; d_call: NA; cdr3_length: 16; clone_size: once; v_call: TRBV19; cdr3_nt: TGTGCCAGTAGTACGAGAAGGCGGACCGGATTCAGTGAGCAGTTCTTC; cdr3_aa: CASSTRRRTGFSEQFF
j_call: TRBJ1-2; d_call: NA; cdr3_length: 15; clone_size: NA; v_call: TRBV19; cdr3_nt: TGTGCCAGTAGTATTTGGAACAGAGCTAACTATGGCTACACCTTC; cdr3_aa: CASSIWNRANYGYTF
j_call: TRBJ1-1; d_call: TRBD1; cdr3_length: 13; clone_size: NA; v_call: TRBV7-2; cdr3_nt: TGTGCCAGCAGCTCCCAAACACAGGGGGAGACTTTCTTT; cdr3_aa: CASSSQTQGETFF
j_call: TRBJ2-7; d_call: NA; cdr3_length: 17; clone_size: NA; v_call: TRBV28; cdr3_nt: TGTGCCAGCAGTTTATGGGGTTTCAGGACAAAGGACTACGAGCAGTACTTC; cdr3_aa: CASSLWGFRTKDYEQYF
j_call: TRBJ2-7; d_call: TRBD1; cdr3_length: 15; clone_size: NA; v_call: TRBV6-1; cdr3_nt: TGTGCCAGCAGTGAAGCGACAGGGGAGTGGTACGAGCAGTACTTC; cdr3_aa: CASSEATGEWYEQYF
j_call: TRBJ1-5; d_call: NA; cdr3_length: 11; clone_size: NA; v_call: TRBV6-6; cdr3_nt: TGTGCCAGCGGAGGGGCTCAGCCCCAGCATTTT; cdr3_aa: CASGGAQPQHF